This T cell receptor (beta chain) was recovered during a study of control samples from healthy donors and cancer patients. The CDR3 is 15 residues long. V was shortened by 3 bases and J by 4 bases, with 15 bases between the two germline ends. The V gene's germline CDR1 is KGHSH and CDR2 LQKENI. Sequenced by immunoSEQ multiplex PCR; TCRdb stores in-frame clones only, minus some. The table shows roughly 200,000 clones, with 91% occurring only once. This clonotype was sampled from a man aged 25-45 years in good health. The J gene is TRBJ1-1, the V gene TRBV18, with D unresolved. The sample taken for sequencing was blood. The CDR3 DNA reads TGTGCCAGCTCACCGATAAAAGGGCCTGGCACTGAAGCTTTCTTT. Its protein product is CASSPIKGPGTEAFF.